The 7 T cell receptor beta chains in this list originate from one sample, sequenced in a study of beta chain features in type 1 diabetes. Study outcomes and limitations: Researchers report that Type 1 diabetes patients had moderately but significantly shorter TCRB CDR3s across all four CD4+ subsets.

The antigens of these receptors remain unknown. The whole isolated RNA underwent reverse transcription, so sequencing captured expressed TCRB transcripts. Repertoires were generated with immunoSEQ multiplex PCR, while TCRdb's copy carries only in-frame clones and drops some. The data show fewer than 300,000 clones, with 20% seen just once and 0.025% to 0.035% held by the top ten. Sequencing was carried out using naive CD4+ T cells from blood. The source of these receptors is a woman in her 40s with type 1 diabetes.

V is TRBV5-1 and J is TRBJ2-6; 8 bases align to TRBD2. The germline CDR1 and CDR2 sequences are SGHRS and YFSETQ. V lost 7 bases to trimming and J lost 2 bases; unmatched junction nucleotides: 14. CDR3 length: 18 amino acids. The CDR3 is CASSTGGGHVPGANVLTF. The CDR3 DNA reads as TGCGCCAGCTCGACCGGCGGGGGGCATGTACCTGGGGCCAACGTCCTGACTTTC. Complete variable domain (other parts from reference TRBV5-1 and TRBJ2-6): KAGVTQTPRYLIKTRGQQVTLSCSPISGHRSVSWYQQTPGQGLQFLFEYFSETQRNKGNFPGRFSGRQFSNSRSEMNVSTLELGDSALYLCASSTGGGHVPGANVLTFGAGSRLTVL.

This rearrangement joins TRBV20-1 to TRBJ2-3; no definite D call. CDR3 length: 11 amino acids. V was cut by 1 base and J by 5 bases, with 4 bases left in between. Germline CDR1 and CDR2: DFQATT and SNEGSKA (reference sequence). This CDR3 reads CSARVLDTQYF. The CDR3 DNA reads TGCAGTGCTAGAGTACTAGATACGCAGTATTTT.

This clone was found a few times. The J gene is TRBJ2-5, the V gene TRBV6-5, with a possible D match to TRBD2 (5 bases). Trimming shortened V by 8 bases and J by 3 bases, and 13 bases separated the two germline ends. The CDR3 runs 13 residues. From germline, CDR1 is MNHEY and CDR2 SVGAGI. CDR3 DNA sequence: TGTGCCAGCTCCCACCGGGGAAAAGAGACCCAGTACTTC. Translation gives CASSHRGKETQYF.

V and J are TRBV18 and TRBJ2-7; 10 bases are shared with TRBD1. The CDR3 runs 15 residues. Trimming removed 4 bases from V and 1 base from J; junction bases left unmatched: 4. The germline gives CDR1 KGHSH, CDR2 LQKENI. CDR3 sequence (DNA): TGTGCCAGCTCACTAACGGACAGGGGGTCCTACGAGCAGTACTTC. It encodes CASSLTDRGSYEQYF.

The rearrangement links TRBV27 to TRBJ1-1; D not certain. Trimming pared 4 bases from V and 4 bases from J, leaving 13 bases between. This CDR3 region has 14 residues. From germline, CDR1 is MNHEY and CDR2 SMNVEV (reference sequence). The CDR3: CASSYGARGTEAFF. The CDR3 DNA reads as TGTGCCAGCAGTTATGGAGCCCGGGGCACTGAAGCTTTCTTT.

CDR3 sequence reads: CASSPSQEVTDTQYF. The CDR3 nucleotides read TGTGCCAGCTCACCCTCGCAGGAAGTCACAGATACGCAGTATTTT. The J gene is TRBJ2-3, the V gene TRBV18, with D uncertain. Germline CDR1 reads KGHSH; CDR2 reads LQKENI. The CDR3 contains 15 residues. The V gene lost 3 bases and the J gene lost 2 bases, with 12 bases spanning the gap.

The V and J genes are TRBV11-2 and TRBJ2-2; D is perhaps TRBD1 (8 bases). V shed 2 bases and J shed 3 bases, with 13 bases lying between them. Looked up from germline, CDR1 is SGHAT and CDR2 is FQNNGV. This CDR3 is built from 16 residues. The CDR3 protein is CASSLSTGGDTGELFF. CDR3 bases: TGTGCCAGCAGCTTAAGTACAGGGGGGGACACCGGGGAGCTGTTTTTT.